This is a list of T cell receptor beta chains from one sample in a study of control samples from healthy donors and cancer patients. Sequencing used immunoSEQ multiplex PCR; TCRdb keeps in-frame clones, though not all of them. The sample holds some 100,000 clones, 79% seen once. The sample comprised blood. The receptor source for this set is a woman in her thirties in good health. Both conserved end residues are part of each CDR3. Fields, in order: CDR3 protein, CDR3 DNA, V gene, J gene, clone size, D gene. The D gene is left open where the match is weak. Rows may omit the clone size; those that give it use once, few, many or a size class.

CASSPGQGEHEKLFF	TGTGCCAGCAGCCCCGGACAAGGCGAGCATGAAAAACTGTTTTTT	TRBV5-8	TRBJ1-4	.	.
CASSLVIGQGNPEQYF	TGTGCCAGCAGCTTAGTAATCGGACAGGGGAACCCGGAGCAGTACTTC	TRBV7-8	TRBJ2-7	.	TRBD1
CASRWGANSYEQYF	TGTGCCAGCAGGTGGGGTGCCAACTCCTACGAGCAGTACTTC	TRBV2	TRBJ2-7	.	.
CASSLLGVYGYTF	TGTGCCAGCAGCTTGTTGGGGGTCTATGGCTACACCTTC	TRBV5-4	TRBJ1-2	.	.
CAWSEVNREKLFF	TGTGCCTGGAGTGAGGTGAATCGGGAAAAACTGTTTTTT	TRBV30	TRBJ1-4	few	.
CASSYSVADTQYF	TGTGCCAGCAGTTACTCGGTAGCAGATACGCAGTATTTT	TRBV6-2/TRBV6-3	TRBJ2-3	.	.
CASLGLAVPYEQYF	TGTGCCAGCCTGGGCCTAGCGGTTCCCTACGAGCAGTACTTC	TRBV6-5	TRBJ2-7	.	TRBD2
CASSPGRRSSYEQYF	TGTGCCAGCAGCCCCGGACGAAGGAGCTCCTACGAGCAGTACTTC	TRBV7-6	TRBJ2-7	.	.
CASSLEHGYYGYTF	TGTGCCAGCAGCTTAGAGCATGGATACTATGGCTACACCTTC	TRBV11-2	TRBJ1-2	.	.
CASSLARGKGEKLFF	TGTGCCAGCAGCTTAGCGCGGGGGAAGGGTGAAAAACTGTTTTTT	TRBV7-2	TRBJ1-4	.	.
CASVTGLYNEQFF	TGTGCCAGTGTGACGGGACTCTACAATGAGCAGTTCTTC	TRBV5-6	TRBJ2-1	.	.
CASSRGQGMNTEAFF	TGTGCCAGCAGCAGGGGACAGGGGATGAACACTGAAGCTTTCTTT	TRBV5-5	TRBJ1-1	.	TRBD1
CASSQEALAGGRDTQYF	TGTGCCAGCAGCCAAGAGGCTCTAGCGGGGGGGCGAGATACGCAGTATTTT	TRBV3-1/TRBV3-2	TRBJ2-3	.	TRBD2
CASSPRGDRGSTDTQYF	TGTGCCAGCAGCCCTAGAGGGGACAGGGGGAGCACAGATACGCAGTATTTT	TRBV7-6	TRBJ2-3	.	TRBD1
CASSQAGVAGGRDTQYF	TGCGCCAGCAGCCAAGCGGGAGTAGCGGGGGGGCGAGATACGCAGTATTTT	TRBV4-3	TRBJ2-3	.	TRBD2
CASSRYGGRGNQPQHF	TGTGCCAGCAGCCGCTACGGGGGTCGGGGCAATCAGCCCCAGCATTTT	TRBV5-6	TRBJ1-5	few	.
CASRTPGQGSNYGYTF	TGTGCCAGTAGAACCCCGGGACAGGGATCTAACTATGGCTACACCTTC	TRBV19	TRBJ1-2	.	TRBD1
CSVGTARGEPQHF	TGCAGCGTTGGGACCGCAAGAGGGGAGCCCCAGCATTTT	TRBV29-1	TRBJ1-5	.	.
CASSPGGQYEQYF	TGTGCCAGCTCACCGGGGGGACAGTACGAGCAGTACTTC	TRBV18	TRBJ2-7	.	.
CASSFRGSNSPLHF	TGTGCCAGCAGTTTCCGAGGGAGTAATTCACCCCTCCACTTT	TRBV27	TRBJ1-6	.	.
CASSPPWRVAGGRDTQYF	TGTGCCAGCAGCCCTCCATGGAGGGTAGCGGGGGGGCGGGATACGCAGTATTTT	TRBV7-9	TRBJ2-3	few	TRBD2
CSVAWVKQPSGNTIYF	TGCAGCGTTGCGTGGGTAAAACAGCCCTCTGGAAACACCATATATTTT	TRBV29-1	TRBJ1-3	.	.
CASRTATNEKLFF	TGCGCCAGCCGGACAGCAACTAATGAAAAACTGTTTTTT	TRBV5-1	TRBJ1-4	.	.
CASSYTGADTQYF	TGTGCTAGCAGCTACACAGGGGCAGATACGCAGTATTTT	TRBV7-7	TRBJ2-3	once	TRBD1
CASSYSPGFSGELFF	TGTGCCAGCAGTTACTCTCCAGGGTTCTCCGGGGAGCTGTTTTTT	TRBV6-2/TRBV6-3	TRBJ2-2	.	.
CASSYRAGATNEQFF	TGTGCCAGCAGTTATCGGGCGGGGGCTACCAATGAGCAGTTCTTC	TRBV6-5	TRBJ2-1	once	.
CAIRPGPINYGYTF	TGTGCCATCAGACCGGGACCTATTAACTATGGCTACACCTTC	TRBV10-3	TRBJ1-2	.	.
CAISESAGRGTEAFF	TGTGCCATCAGTGAGTCGGCGGGCAGGGGCACTGAAGCTTTCTTT	TRBV10-3	TRBJ1-1	once	.
CASSVGGAVSTDTQYF	TGTGCCAGTAGTGTGGGGGGGGCGGTCAGCACAGATACGCAGTATTTT	TRBV19	TRBJ2-3	once	.
CAKGGRSPLHF	TGCGCCAAAGGGGGAAGATCACCCCTCCACTTT	TRBV10-1	TRBJ1-6	few	.
CASSTPPGTEAFYGYTF	TGTGCCAGTAGTACCCCGCCTGGGACCGAAGCCTTCTATGGCTACACCTTC	TRBV19	TRBJ1-2	.	.
CASRRDHTQYF	TGTGCCAGCAGGAGGGACCATACGCAGTATTTT	TRBV6-5	TRBJ2-3	.	.
CAWSVFGFYEQYF	TGTGCCTGGAGTGTTTTTGGGTTCTACGAGCAGTACTTC	TRBV30	TRBJ2-7	.	.
CAIRQGTGGTEAFF	TGTGCCATCAGGCAGGGGACAGGGGGCACTGAAGCTTTCTTT	TRBV10-3	TRBJ1-1	.	TRBD1
CASSETGGHGYTF	TGTGCCAGCAGTGAGACAGGGGGGCATGGCTACACCTTC	TRBV6-2/TRBV6-3	TRBJ1-2	.	TRBD1
CASSLMDRNTGELFF	TGTGCCAGCAGCTTGATGGACAGGAACACCGGGGAGCTGTTTTTT	TRBV5-4	TRBJ2-2	.	.
CASSSHSSDTQYF	TGTGCCAGCAGTTCCCACAGCTCAGATACGCAGTATTTT	TRBV12-3/TRBV12-4	TRBJ2-3	.	.
CASSARQGPETQYF	TGTGCCAGCAGCGCCAGACAGGGGCCAGAGACCCAGTACTTC	TRBV5-5	TRBJ2-5	.	TRBD1
CASSEAGRGNEKLFF	TGTGCCAGCAGTGAAGCGGGCAGGGGTAATGAAAAACTGTTTTTT	TRBV6-1	TRBJ1-4	once	.
CASSQGTSTGRYGYTF	TGTGCCAGCAGCCAAGGTACCTCGACAGGGCGCTATGGCTACACCTTC	TRBV3-1/TRBV3-2	TRBJ1-2	.	TRBD1
CASSVGGGGAMRETQYF	TGTGCCAGCAGCGTAGGCGGCGGGGGGGCCATGCGAGAGACCCAGTACTTC	TRBV9	TRBJ2-5	.	TRBD2
CASSPAGPGELFF	TGTGCCAGCAGTCCCGCGGGTCCCGGGGAGCTGTTTTTT	TRBV6-5	TRBJ2-2	.	.
CASSKNGGGRNQPQHF	TGTGCCAGCAGCAAAAACGGGGGGGGCCGCAATCAGCCCCAGCATTTT	TRBV21-1	TRBJ1-5	.	.
CASGGPNQPQHF	TGTGCCAGTGGGGGGCCCAATCAGCCCCAGCATTTT	TRBV2	TRBJ1-5	few	.
CASSLAGQGAGNYGYTF	TGCGCCAGCAGCTTGGCTGGACAGGGCGCTGGAAACTATGGCTACACCTTC	TRBV5-1	TRBJ1-2	few	TRBD1
CASSSARDSNSPLHF	TGTGCCAGCAGCTCAGCGAGGGACAGTAATTCACCCCTCCACTTT	TRBV7-8	TRBJ1-6	.	TRBD1
CASSPAVAGALEQYF	TGTGCCAGCAGCCCGGCGGTAGCGGGGGCCCTCGAGCAGTACTTC	TRBV27	TRBJ2-7	.	TRBD2
CASSQGGGEADTQYF	TGTGCCAGCAGCCAGGGGGGCGGGGAGGCAGATACGCAGTATTTT	TRBV4-2	TRBJ2-3	.	.
CASSLRPGPINSPLHF	TGTGCCAGCAGCCTCCGGCCTGGACCGATTAATTCACCCCTCCACTTT	TRBV3-1/TRBV3-2	TRBJ1-6	.	.
CASSSPFGSGGNNEQFF	TGTGCCAGCAGCTCACCCTTTGGTAGCGGGGGGAACAATGAGCAGTTCTTC	TRBV4-2	TRBJ2-1	.	TRBD2
CASSGTLNTEAFF	TGTGCCAGCAGTGGGACCCTGAACACTGAAGCTTTCTTT	TRBV6-2/TRBV6-3	TRBJ1-1	.	.
CASSGAQNIQYF	TGTGCCAGTAGTGGGGCTCAAAACATTCAGTACTTC	TRBV19	TRBJ2-4	.	.
CASSKTGTSPSDTQYF	TGTGCCAGCAGCAAAACCGGGACTAGCCCCTCAGATACGCAGTATTTT	TRBV6-6	TRBJ2-3	.	TRBD2
CASSQDGGESKNIQYF	TGTGCCAGCAGCCAAGACGGAGGAGAAAGCAAAAACATTCAGTACTTC	TRBV4-2	TRBJ2-4	once	.
CASSLVGDSPLHF	TGTGCCAGCAGCTTAGTTGGGGATTCACCCCTCCACTTT	TRBV7-2	TRBJ1-6	.	.
CASSTSRASYEQYF	TGTGCCAGTAGTACAAGCAGGGCATCCTACGAGCAGTACTTC	TRBV19	TRBJ2-7	.	.
CASSYSGLAGGELFF	TGTGCCAGCAGTTACTCCGGACTAGCGGGGGGGGAGCTGTTTTTT	TRBV6-6	TRBJ2-2	.	TRBD2
CSVGFGTGGEQYF	TGCAGCGTTGGGTTTGGGACAGGGGGCGAGCAGTACTTC	TRBV29-1	TRBJ2-7	.	TRBD1
CASTLTGELFF	TGTGCCAGCACCCTCACCGGGGAGCTGTTTTTT	TRBV7-2	TRBJ2-2	.	.
CASSNYRGRGTQYF	TGTGCCAGTAGTAACTACAGGGGGCGAGGGACCCAGTACTTC	TRBV19	TRBJ2-5	.	TRBD1